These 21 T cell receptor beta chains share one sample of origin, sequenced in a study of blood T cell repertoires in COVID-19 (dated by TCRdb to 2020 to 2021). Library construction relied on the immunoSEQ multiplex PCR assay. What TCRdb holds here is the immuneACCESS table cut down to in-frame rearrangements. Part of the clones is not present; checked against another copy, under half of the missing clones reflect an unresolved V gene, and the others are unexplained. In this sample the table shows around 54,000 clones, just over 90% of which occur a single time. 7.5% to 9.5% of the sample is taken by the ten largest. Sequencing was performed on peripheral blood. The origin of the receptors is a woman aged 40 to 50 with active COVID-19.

CDR3 loop: CASSLRGSTGETQYF. The CDR3 region has the DNA TGTGCCAGCAGCTTACGTGGATCTACCGGGGAGACCCAGTACTTC. The V call is TRBV7-3, the J call TRBJ2-5; D ambiguous. The V gene's germline CDR1 is SGHTA and CDR2 FQGTGA. The CDR3 totals 15 residues. V lost 2 bases, J lost 5 bases, and 15 bases lay in between.

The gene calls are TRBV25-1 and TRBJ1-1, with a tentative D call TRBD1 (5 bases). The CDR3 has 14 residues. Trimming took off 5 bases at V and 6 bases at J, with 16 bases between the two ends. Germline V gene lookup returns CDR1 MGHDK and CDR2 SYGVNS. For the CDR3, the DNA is TGTGCCAGCAGTTCCGGGACTGGGAAGGCTGAAGCTTTCTTT. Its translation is CASSSGTGKAEAFF.

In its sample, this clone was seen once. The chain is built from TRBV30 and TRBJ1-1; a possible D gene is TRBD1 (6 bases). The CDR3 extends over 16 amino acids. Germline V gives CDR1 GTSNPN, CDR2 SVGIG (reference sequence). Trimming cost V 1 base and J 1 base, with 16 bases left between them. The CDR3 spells CAWSGPGRGQNTEAFF. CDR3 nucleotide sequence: TGTGCCTGGAGTGGACCTGGCAGGGGACAGAACACTGAAGCTTTCTTT.

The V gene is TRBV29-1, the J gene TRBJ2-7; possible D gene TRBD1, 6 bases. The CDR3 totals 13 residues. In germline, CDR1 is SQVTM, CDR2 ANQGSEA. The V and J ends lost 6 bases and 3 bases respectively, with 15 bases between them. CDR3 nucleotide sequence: TGCAGCGTCGGGACATGGAATAACTACGAGCAGTACTTC. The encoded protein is CSVGTWNNYEQYF.

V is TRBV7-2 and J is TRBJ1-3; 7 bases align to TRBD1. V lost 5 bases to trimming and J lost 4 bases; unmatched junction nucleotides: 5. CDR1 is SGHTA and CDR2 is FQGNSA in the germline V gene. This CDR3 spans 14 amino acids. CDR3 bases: TGTGCCAGCAGCGACAGGGTTGGCGGAAACACCATATATTTT. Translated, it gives CASSDRVGGNTIYF.

This CDR3 is CASSSGQENSPLHF. In nucleotides, the CDR3 is TGTGCCAGCAGCTCGGGACAGGAAAATTCACCCCTCCACTTT. This chain uses TRBV6-5 with TRBJ1-6; 8 bases agree with TRBD1. Germline-derived CDR1 and CDR2 are MNHEY and SVGAGI. The trim removed 6 bases at V and 7 bases at J, leaving 5 bases unmatched. This CDR3 region has 14 residues.

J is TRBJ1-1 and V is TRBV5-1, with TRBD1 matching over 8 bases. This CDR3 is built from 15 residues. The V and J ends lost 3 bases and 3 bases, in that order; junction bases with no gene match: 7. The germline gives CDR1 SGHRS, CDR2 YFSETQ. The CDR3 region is CASSSLGTGDTEAFF. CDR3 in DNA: TGCGCCAGCAGCTCACTCGGGACAGGTGACACTGAAGCTTTCTTT.

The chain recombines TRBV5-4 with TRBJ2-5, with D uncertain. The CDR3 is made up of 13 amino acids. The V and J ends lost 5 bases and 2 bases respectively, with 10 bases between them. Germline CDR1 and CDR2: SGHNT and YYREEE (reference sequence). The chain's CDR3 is CASSVTSQETQYF. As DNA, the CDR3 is TGTGCCAGCAGTGTGACATCACAAGAGACCCAGTACTTC.

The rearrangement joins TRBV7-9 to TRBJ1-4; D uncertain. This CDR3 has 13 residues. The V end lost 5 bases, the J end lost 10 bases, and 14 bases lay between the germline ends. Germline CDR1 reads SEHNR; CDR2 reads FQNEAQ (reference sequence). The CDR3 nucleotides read TGTGCCAGCAGCATTGGACGGGAAGGAAAACTGTTTTTT. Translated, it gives CASSIGREGKLFF.

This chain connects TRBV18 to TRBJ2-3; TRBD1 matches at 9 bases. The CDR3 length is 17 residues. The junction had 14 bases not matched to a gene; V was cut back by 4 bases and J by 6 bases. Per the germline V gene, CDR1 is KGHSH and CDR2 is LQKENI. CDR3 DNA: TGTGCCAGCTCACATAAATCACGACAGGGGGGCATGGATACGCAGTATTTT. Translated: CASSHKSRQGGMDTQYF.

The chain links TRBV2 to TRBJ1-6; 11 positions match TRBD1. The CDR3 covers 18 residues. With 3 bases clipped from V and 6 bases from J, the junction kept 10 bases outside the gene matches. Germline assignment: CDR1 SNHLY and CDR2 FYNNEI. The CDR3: CASSDRDRGTDGNSPLHF. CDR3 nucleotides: TGTGCCAGCAGTGACCGGGACAGGGGGACGGATGGTAATTCACCCCTCCACTTT.

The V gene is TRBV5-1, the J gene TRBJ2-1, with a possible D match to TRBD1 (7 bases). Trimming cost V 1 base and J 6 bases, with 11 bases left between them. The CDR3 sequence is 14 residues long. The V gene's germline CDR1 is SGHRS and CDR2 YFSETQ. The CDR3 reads CASSLSGGLNEQFF. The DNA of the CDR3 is TGCGCCAGCAGCTTGTCAGGGGGGCTCAATGAGCAGTTCTTC.

CDR3: CASSSRGFTYNEQFF. CDR3 DNA sequence: TGTGCCAGCAGCTCCCGGGGTTTTACCTACAATGAGCAGTTCTTC. The gene calls are TRBV6-5 and TRBJ2-1; a possible D gene is TRBD2 (5 bases). CDR3 length: 15 amino acids. Germline-derived CDR1 and CDR2 are MNHEY and SVGAGI. V was cut by 6 bases and J by 2 bases, with 14 bases left in between.

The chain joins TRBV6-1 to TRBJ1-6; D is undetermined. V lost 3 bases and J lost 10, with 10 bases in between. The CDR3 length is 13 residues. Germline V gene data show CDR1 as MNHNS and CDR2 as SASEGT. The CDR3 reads CASSDRRESPLHF. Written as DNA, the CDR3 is TGTGCCAGCAGTGACAGACGGGAATCACCCCTCCACTTT.

The CDR3 DNA reads TGCAGCGTCTCCGAGGGCGTCTATAGCAATCAGCCCCAGCATTTT. Translation gives CSVSEGVYSNQPQHF. The gene calls are TRBV29-1 and TRBJ1-5; D call uncertain. Germline assignment: CDR1 SQVTM and CDR2 ANQGSEA. The CDR3 spans 15 residues. V lost 6 bases and J 0 bases, leaving 15 bases between the germline ends.

The CDR3 coding sequence is TGTGCCAGCACCGACTCGATGGAACGGGGCTACACCTTC. This sequence encodes CASTDSMERGYTF. V and J are TRBV6-5 and TRBJ1-2; D gene unclear. The CDR3 totals 13 residues. Trimming removed 7 bases at V and 8 bases at J, with 17 bases between. The germline gives CDR1 MNHEY, CDR2 SVGAGI.

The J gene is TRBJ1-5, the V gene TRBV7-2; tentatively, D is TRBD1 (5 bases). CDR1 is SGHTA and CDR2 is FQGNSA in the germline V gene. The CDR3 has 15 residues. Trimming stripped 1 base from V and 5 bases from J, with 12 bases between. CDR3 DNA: TGTGCCAGCAGCTTAGAGGCAGGGCGACATCAGCCCCAGCATTTT. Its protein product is CASSLEAGRHQPQHF.

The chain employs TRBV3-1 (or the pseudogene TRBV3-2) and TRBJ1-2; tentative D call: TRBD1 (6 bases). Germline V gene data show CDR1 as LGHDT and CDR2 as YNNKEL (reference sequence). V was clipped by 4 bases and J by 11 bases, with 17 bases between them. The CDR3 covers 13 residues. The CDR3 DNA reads TGTGCCAGCAGCCTCCTGGACAGCTTACCTTACACCTTC. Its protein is CASSLLDSLPYTF.

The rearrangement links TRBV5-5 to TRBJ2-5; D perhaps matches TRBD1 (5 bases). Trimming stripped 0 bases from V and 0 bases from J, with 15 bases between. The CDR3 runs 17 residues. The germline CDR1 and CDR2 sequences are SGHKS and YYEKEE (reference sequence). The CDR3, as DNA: TGTGCCAGCAGCTTGGGTCGGCCAGGGCCGTACCAAGAGACCCAGTACTTC. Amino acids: CASSLGRPGPYQETQYF.

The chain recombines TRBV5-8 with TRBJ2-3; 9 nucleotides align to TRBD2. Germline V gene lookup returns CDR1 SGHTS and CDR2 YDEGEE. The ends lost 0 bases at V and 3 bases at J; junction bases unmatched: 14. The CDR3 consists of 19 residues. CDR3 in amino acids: CASSLAGLAGPLGTDTQYF. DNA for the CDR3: TGTGCCAGCAGCTTGGCGGGTCTAGCGGGGCCCCTCGGAACAGATACGCAGTATTTT.

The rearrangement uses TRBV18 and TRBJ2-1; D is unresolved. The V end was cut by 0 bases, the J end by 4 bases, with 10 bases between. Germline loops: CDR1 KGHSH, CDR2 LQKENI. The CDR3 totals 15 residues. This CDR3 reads CASSPPETLYNEQFF. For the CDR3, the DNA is TGTGCCAGCTCACCACCCGAGACACTGTACAATGAGCAGTTCTTC.